A single sample is the source of the 8 T cell receptor beta chains below, sequenced in a study of identical twins. MiXCR was run by TCRdb on the 5' RACE reads, yielding one entry per CDR3 protein. The sample records 700,000 or so distinct CDR3 sequences, over 20% being singletons. The data also belong to a second study, concerning T cells expressing NK-cell markers.

The specimen sequenced was PBMCs. The receptor source for this set is a woman under 30 in good health.

This clonotype was seen at least ten times. The chain employs TRBV7-9 and TRBJ1-1, with D unresolved. Trimming took off 5 bases at V and 8 bases at J, with 9 bases between the two ends. This CDR3 is built from 11 residues. The germline V gene has CDR1 SEHNR and CDR2 FQNEAQ (reference sequence). The CDR3 spells CASSAEQEAFF. The CDR3 DNA reads TGTGCCAGCAGCGCCGAACAGGAAGCTTTCTTT.

The chain recombines TRBV20-1 with TRBJ2-3, with TRBD2 matching over 8 bases. Per the germline V gene, CDR1 is DFQATT and CDR2 is SNEGSKA (reference sequence). Trimming cost V 7 bases and J 5 bases; bases outside gene matches: 8. The CDR3 has 13 residues. This CDR3 is CSVDSGDRDTQYF. CDR3 DNA sequence: TGCAGTGTTGATAGCGGGGACCGAGATACGCAGTATTTT.

The chain is built from TRBV3-1 and TRBJ2-3; 11 bases match TRBD2. With V trimmed by 7 bases and J by 5 bases, 11 bases remained unmatched. In germline, CDR1 is LGHDT, CDR2 YNNKEL (reference sequence). This CDR3 has 16 residues. CDR3 protein: CASTPRKTSGVDTQYF. CDR3 coding DNA: TGTGCCAGCACCCCTCGGAAGACTAGCGGGGTAGATACGCAGTATTTT.

The sample holds many counts of this clonotype. The rearrangement joins TRBV12-3 or TRBV12-4 to TRBJ2-7, with D perhaps matching TRBD2 (6 bases). V was shortened by 5 bases and J by 3 bases, with 14 bases between the two germline ends. CDR3 size: 14 residues. CDR3 nucleotide sequence: TGTGCCAGCAGTATTCCGGGACTCTACTACGAGCAGTACTTC. Translated, it gives CASSIPGLYYEQYF.

V and J are TRBV25-1 and TRBJ2-5; D is unresolved. The V gene lost 1 base and the J gene lost 4 bases, with 7 bases spanning the gap. There are 13 residues in the CDR3. The germline V gene encodes CDR1 MGHDK and CDR2 SYGVNS. CDR3: CASSEWSPETQYF. CDR3 in DNA: TGTGCCAGCAGTGAATGGAGCCCAGAGACCCAGTACTTC.

The count of this clonotype is one. The chain carries TRBV27 and TRBJ1-1; D is ambiguous. The CDR3 runs 14 residues. Germline V gene sequence: CDR1 MNHEY, CDR2 SMNVEV (reference sequence). V lost 6 bases and J lost 0, with 11 bases in between. CDR3 nucleotide sequence: TGTGCCAGCAGGCTTAATTCAGTGAACACTGAAGCTTTCTTT. Translation: CASRLNSVNTEAFF.

The gene calls are TRBV5-1 and TRBJ2-7, with D maybe TRBD1 (5 bases). The germline V and J ends were trimmed by 5 bases and 3 bases, with 18 bases remaining between them. The CDR3 runs to 15 residues. The germline gives CDR1 SGHRS, CDR2 YFSETQ. The CDR3 DNA reads as TGCGCCAGCAGGAACGAAGGGGCCTTTATCTACGAGCAGTACTTC. Its translation is CASRNEGAFIYEQYF.

This clonotype occurred a few times. The chain carries TRBV9 and TRBJ1-1; no definite D call. Germline values: CDR1 SGDLS, CDR2 YYNGEE. V lost 7 bases, J lost 2 bases, and 15 bases lay in between. CDR3 length equals 14 residues. The chain's CDR3 is CASGEPERNTEAFF. Here the CDR3 DNA reads TGTGCCAGCGGGGAACCCGAAAGAAACACTGAAGCTTTCTTT.